This TCR beta chain was profiled in a study of cytotoxic CD8 clonotypes in ibrutinib-treated CLL. Study-wide background: After median about 5.5 years, approximately 14 stayed in remission, approximately twelve progressed; responses approximately 24 partial, 2 complete. Mean per-sample yields comprised just over 250,000 productive templates and 85,000 to 95,000 productive rearrangements.

Produced via immunoSEQ multiplex PCR; TCRdb's table is partial and in-frame only. Counted here are roughly 58,000 clones, 50% to 70% occurring once; the ten biggest clones make up roughly a quarter. This clonotype was sampled from a human donor with chronic lymphocytic leukemia. Sample: PBMCs, taken at disease progression, from a patient treated with ibrutinib.

This chain's CDR3 is CASSLSWGDGRNEQFF. DNA for the CDR3: TGTGCCAGCAGCTTATCCTGGGGGGACGGGAGGAATGAGCAGTTCTTC. The V and J genes are TRBV7-6 and TRBJ2-1, with 7 bases identical to TRBD2. J lost 7 bases, V lost 2 bases, and 11 bases had no gene match. Germline V lookup: CDR1 SGHVS, CDR2 FNYEAQ. The CDR3 contains 16 residues.